These T cell receptor beta chains were read from a single sample in a study of cytomegalovirus exposure and HLA in healthy donors. Clones were read by immunoSEQ multiplex PCR, and TCRdb kept only the in-frame ones, dropping some. The sample lists over 200,000 clones, about 83% occurring once. Sequencing was performed on PBMCs. Every receptor here comes from a human donor in good health. The CDR3 runs from the conserved cysteine through the conserved F or W. D genes are given only for firm matches. Where a row states a size, it is once, few, many or the class of an expanded clone; other rows omit it.

>TRBV4-1|-|TRBJ2-3|-
TGCGCCAGCAGCCTTCAACCGGGCGGGAAAGGCACAGATACGCAGTATTTT
CASSLQPGGKGTDTQYF
>TRBV5-1|TRBD2|TRBJ2-1|-
TGCGCCAGCAGCTTTAGCGGGAGGCCGGGTAATGAGCAGTTCTTC
CASSFSGRPGNEQFF
>TRBV30|TRBD1|TRBJ1-1|-
TGTGCCTGGAGTGGGGGACAGGGGAACACTGAAGCTTTCTTT
CAWSGGQGNTEAFF
>TRBV5-1|-|TRBJ2-7|-
TGCGCCAGCAGCTTTGACCGGGGCGAGCAGTACTTC
CASSFDRGEQYF
>TRBV4-1|TRBD2|TRBJ2-1|-
TGCGCCAGCAGCCGGTGTCTTGGCGGGAGGGGCAATGAGCAGTTCTTC
CASSRCLGGRGNEQFF
>TRBV25-1|-|TRBJ2-1|-
TGTGCCAGCAGTTTCGGGAGAGGTGAGCAGTTCTTC
CASSFGRGEQFF
>TRBV5-1|-|TRBJ2-5|-
TGCGCCAGCAGCTTGGGAAGCGGAAACGAGGTAGAGACCCAGTACTTC
CASSLGSGNEVETQYF
>TRBV7-9|TRBD1|TRBJ2-5|-
TGTGCCAGCAGCTTGGACAGGGGGCGTGAGACCCAGTACTTC
CASSLDRGRETQYF
>TRBV7-3|TRBD2|TRBJ2-7|-
TGTGCCAGCAGCGCCCTAGCGGGAGTCTACGAGCAGTACTTC
CASSALAGVYEQYF
>TRBV30|-|TRBJ1-3|-
TGTGCCTGGAGGGCCTCTGGAAACACCATATATTTT
CAWRASGNTIYF
>TRBV4-1|-|TRBJ1-2|-
TGCGCCAGCAGCCAAGCCAAGGCAGGAGGGAGCTATGGCTACACCTTC
CASSQAKAGGSYGYTF
>TRBV7-3|-|TRBJ2-3|-
TGTGCCAGCAGCTTAGGGTCAGGTCTGGATACGCAGTATTTT
CASSLGSGLDTQYF
>TRBV5-1|-|TRBJ1-4|-
TGCGCCAGCAGCCCCGGACAGACGGATTTTGGTGAAAAACTGTTTTTT
CASSPGQTDFGEKLFF
>TRBV2|-|TRBJ1-5|few
TGTGCCAGCAGCTCGGGGGGGGGTCAGCAGCCCCAGCATTTT
CASSSGGGQQPQHF
>TRBV6-1|-|TRBJ2-7|-
TGTGCCAGCAGTGAGAGGGTGGCTTACGAGCAGTACTTC
CASSERVAYEQYF
>TRBV6-5|TRBD2|TRBJ2-1|once
TGTGCCAGCAGTTACTCAGGATTAGCGGGAGATGAGCAGTTCTTC
CASSYSGLAGDEQFF
>TRBV5-1|-|TRBJ2-7|-
TGCGCCAGCAGCGGTACAGGGCAGCAGTACTTC
CASSGTGQQYF
>TRBV30|TRBD1|TRBJ1-2|-
TGTGCCTGGAGTGGCTTAGGACAGGGGCTTTTAATCTTC
CAWSGLGQGLLIF
>TRBV28|-|TRBJ2-7|-
TGTGCCAGCAGTTTATCGCTCCTGGGCCTTTACGAGCAGTACTTC
CASSLSLLGLYEQYF
>TRBV5-1|TRBD1|TRBJ2-1|-
TGCGCCAGCAGCCCAGGGACAGGGGAATCCTACAATGAGCAGTTCTTC
CASSPGTGESYNEQFF
>TRBV18|-|TRBJ1-5|-
TGTGCCAGCTCACCACCAGGGGCGGGGACCAGCAATCAGCCCCAGCATTTT
CASSPPGAGTSNQPQHF
>TRBV19|-|TRBJ2-1|-
TGTGCCAGTAGTAGGGGGGATGAGCAGTTCTTC
CASSRGDEQFF
>TRBV1|-|TRBJ2-1|-
TGCACCAGCAGCCAGGACCTCTGGTCTAGCGGGGTTCGGTTTACCTACAATGAGCAGTTCTTC
CTSSQDLWSSGVRFTYNEQFF
>TRBV7-9|TRBD1|TRBJ2-5|-
TGTGCCAGCAGCTTCCCGGGACAGGGGAAGGGACTGTACCAAGAGACCCAGTACTTC
CASSFPGQGKGLYQETQYF
>TRBV7-2|TRBD1|TRBJ2-7|few
TGTGCCAGCAGCTTAGGCTCGGACAGGCGGTCCTACGAGCAGTACTTC
CASSLGSDRRSYEQYF